A single sample is the source of the 14 T cell receptor beta chains below, sequenced in a study. TCRdb used MiXCR to reprocess the 5' RACE reads, holding one entry per CDR3 protein. The table includes 45,000 to 55,000 distinct CDR3 sequences, more than 20% detected once. Sequencing used tumor-infiltrating naive CD4+ T cells sorted from the breast tumor. As for subset: naive CD4+ T cells, CD4+CD45RA+CD25-. The receptors were sampled from a female donor with breast cancer.

The chain uses TRBV20-1 and TRBJ1-1; tentative D call: TRBD1 (5 bases). V was pared by 0 bases and J by 1 base, with 15 bases between. Germline CDR1 reads DFQATT; CDR2 reads SNEGSKA (reference sequence). The CDR3 sequence is 16 residues long. Written as DNA, the CDR3 is TGCAGTGCTAGAGATGAGCTGGGGCAAAGGAACACTGAAGCTTTCTTT. The encoded protein is CSARDELGQRNTEAFF.

The chain has TRBV28 and TRBJ1-1; perhaps TRBD1 as D (5 bases). With 6 bases removed from V and 1 base from J, the gap between germline ends came to 12 bases. Per germline, CDR1 MDHEN and CDR2 SYDVKM. The CDR3 totals 14 residues. The CDR3 loop is CASSPGGGNTEAFF. CDR3 DNA sequence: TGTGCCAGCAGCCCTGGGGGGGGGAACACTGAAGCTTTCTTT.

This clonotype has ten or more counts. This sequence joins TRBV6-5 and TRBJ1-2; D might be TRBD1 (5 bases). V lost 0 bases and J 4 bases, leaving 15 bases between the germline ends. The germline V gene encodes CDR1 MNHEY and CDR2 SVGAGI. This CDR3 has 16 residues. CDR3: CASSYSSANRIYGYTF. The CDR3 DNA reads TGTGCCAGCAGTTACTCGTCGGCCAACAGGATCTATGGCTACACCTTC.

The genes are TRBV7-8 and TRBJ2-1, with a possible D match to TRBD2 (5 bases). Per the germline V gene, CDR1 is SGHVS and CDR2 is FQNEAQ. This CDR3 has 16 amino acids. Trimming stripped 5 bases from V and 9 bases from J, with 23 bases between. The CDR3, as DNA: TGTGCCAGCAGCCCTACCCGGACTGGGCGAGTTGGTGAGCAGTTCTTC. This translates into CASSPTRTGRVGEQFF.

The table lists this clonotype with many counts. J is TRBJ1-2 and V is TRBV4-1; D gene unclear. The CDR3 consists of 15 residues. CDR1 MGHRA and CDR2 YSYEKL come from the germline V gene. With 0 bases removed from V and 7 bases from J, the gap between germline ends came to 15 bases. CDR3 DNA: TGCGCCAGCAGCCAAGATGGACTCGTCAAGGGTGGCTACACCTTC. Its protein is CASSQDGLVKGGYTF.

This rearrangement joins TRBV7-9 to TRBJ2-1; 13 nucleotides line up with TRBD2. After removal of 7 bases from V and 7 bases from J, the junction contained 7 bases not matched to a gene. CDR3 size: 15 residues. Germline CDR1 SEHNR, CDR2 FQNEAQ (reference sequence). CDR3 in amino acids: CASTPGTSGTNEQFF. The CDR3 bases are TGTGCCAGCACACCCGGGACTAGCGGGACAAATGAGCAGTTCTTC.

This rearrangement joins TRBV4-1 to TRBJ1-1; D perhaps matches TRBD1 (5 bases). This CDR3 spans 15 amino acids. The ends were cut back, 1 base at V and 0 bases at J, with 9 bases in the middle. Germline V CDR1 and CDR2: MGHRA, YSYEKL. The CDR3 DNA is TGCGCCAGCAGCCAAGGTCCGGGGGTGAACACTGAAGCTTTCTTT. As protein: CASSQGPGVNTEAFF.

About this clonotype itself: The CDR3 does not close with the conserved phenylalanine or tryptophan, likely indicating a read error. The chain is built from TRBV12-3 or TRBV12-4 and TRBJ2-2; D ambiguous. The CDR3 is 15 amino acids. The V end was cut by 11 bases, the J end by 4 bases, with 20 bases between. CDR3 residues: CASLQGVRSTGELFI. The CDR3 bases are TGTGCCTCGCTTCAAGGTGTTCGGTCCACCGGGGAGCTGTTTATT.

This clonotype was detected only a few times. This rearrangement joins TRBV5-1 to TRBJ2-1; D uncertain. The V end lost 6 bases, the J end lost 0 bases, and 7 bases lay between the germline ends. From germline, CDR1 is SGHRS and CDR2 YFSETQ. The CDR3 is 13 residues long. Written as DNA, the CDR3 is TGCGCCAGCAAAATGTACTCCTACAATGAGCAGTTCTTC. This sequence encodes CASKMYSYNEQFF.

To note about this clonotype: At one end the junction does not follow the germline gene, possibly because of a read error. This sequence joins TRBV4-1 and TRBJ2-1; maybe TRBD2 (6 bases). The CDR3 runs 15 residues. Germline assignment: CDR1 MGHRA and CDR2 YSYEKL. CDR3 sequence: CASSHQTRGINEQCF. In DNA, the CDR3 is TGCGCCAGCTCCCACCAGACTAGAGGGATCAATGAGCAGTGCTTC.

In its sample, this clonotype was seen many times. The genes are TRBV5-1 and TRBJ1-2; D not certain. The CDR3 extends over 14 amino acids. Germline V gene data show CDR1 as SGHRS and CDR2 as YFSETQ. Trimming pared 6 bases from V and 1 base from J, leaving 13 bases between. The CDR3: CASTVSPGNYGYTF. CDR3 DNA sequence: TGCGCCAGCACCGTCAGCCCGGGTAACTATGGCTACACCTTC.

The rearrangement uses TRBV7-9 and TRBJ1-4, with D unresolved. This CDR3 has 15 amino acids. Trimming took off 2 bases at V and 8 bases at J, with 15 bases between the two ends. CDR1 is SEHNR and CDR2 is FQNEAQ in the germline V gene (reference sequence). The CDR3 spells CASSLLRGLDEKLFF. The CDR3 coding sequence is TGTGCCAGCAGCTTACTCCGTGGGTTGGACGAAAAACTGTTTTTT.

A few counts support this clonotype. The chain is built from TRBV5-5 and TRBJ1-2, with TRBD1 matching 8 bases. The CDR3 is 16 residues long. CDR1 is SGHKS, CDR2 YYEKEE, per germline (reference sequence). After removal of 4 bases from V and 4 bases from J, the junction contained 12 bases not matched to a gene. The CDR3 DNA follows: TGTGCCAGCAGCGACATAAAGACAGGGGAAATCTATGGCTACACCTTC. Its protein is CASSDIKTGEIYGYTF.

This clonotype was recorded at least ten times. This chain uses TRBV4-2 with TRBJ2-1, with 9 bases identical to TRBD2. This CDR3 contains 16 residues. CDR1 and CDR2 (germline): LGHNA, YNFKEQ. Germline trimming cut 4 bases from V and 3 bases from J; bases unmatched to any gene: 7. The CDR3 nucleotides read TGTGCCAGCAGCCCTCGTGAACTAGCGGGCTACAATGAGCAGTTCTTC. Amino acid sequence: CASSPRELAGYNEQFF.